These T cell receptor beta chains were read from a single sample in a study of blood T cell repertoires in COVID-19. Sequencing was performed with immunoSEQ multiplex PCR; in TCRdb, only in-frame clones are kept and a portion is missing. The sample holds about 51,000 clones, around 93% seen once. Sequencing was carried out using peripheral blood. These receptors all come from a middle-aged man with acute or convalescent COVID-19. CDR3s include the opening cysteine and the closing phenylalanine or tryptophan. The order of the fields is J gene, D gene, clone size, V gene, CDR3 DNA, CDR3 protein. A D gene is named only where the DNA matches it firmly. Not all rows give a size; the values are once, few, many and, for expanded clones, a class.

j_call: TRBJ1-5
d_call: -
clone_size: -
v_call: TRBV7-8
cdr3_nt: TGTGCCAGCAGCTTCTCGGGGTTCGGCAATCAGCCCCAGCATTTT
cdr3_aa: CASSFSGFGNQPQHF

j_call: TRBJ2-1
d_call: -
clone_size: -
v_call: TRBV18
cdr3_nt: TGTGCCAGCTCACCCTCCGGTCCGGTTGAGCAGTTCTTC
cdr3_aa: CASSPSGPVEQFF

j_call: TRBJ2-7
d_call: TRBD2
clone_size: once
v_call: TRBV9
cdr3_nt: TGTGCCAGCAGCACCTCTAGCGGGGGCTACTACGAGCAGTACTTC
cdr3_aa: CASSTSSGGYYEQYF

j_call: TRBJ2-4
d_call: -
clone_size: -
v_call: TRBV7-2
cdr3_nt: TGTGCCAGCAGCCCTTTCTTTGTATTCGCCAAAAACATTCAGTACTTC
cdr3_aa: CASSPFFVFAKNIQYF

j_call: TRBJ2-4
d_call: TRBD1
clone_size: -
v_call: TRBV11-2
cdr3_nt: TGTGCCAGCAGCTTAGCAGGACAGGGCCACATGGTAGCCAAAAACATTCAGTACTTC
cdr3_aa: CASSLAGQGHMVAKNIQYF

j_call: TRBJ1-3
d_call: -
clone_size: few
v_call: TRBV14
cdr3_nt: TGTGCCAGCAGCCAAGGGTTCAGGGGAAACACCATATATTTT
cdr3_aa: CASSQGFRGNTIYF

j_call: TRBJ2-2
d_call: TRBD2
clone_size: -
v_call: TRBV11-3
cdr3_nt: TGTGCCAGCAGCGCTAGCGGGACGAACACCGGGGAGCTGTTTTTT
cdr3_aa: CASSASGTNTGELFF

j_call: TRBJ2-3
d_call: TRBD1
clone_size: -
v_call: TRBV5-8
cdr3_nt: TGTGCCAGCAACCCGACAGGGCGGGGCACAGATACGCAGTATTTT
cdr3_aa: CASNPTGRGTDTQYF

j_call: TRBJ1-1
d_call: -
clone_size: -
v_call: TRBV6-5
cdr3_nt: TGTGCCAGCAGTTACCAGGGGAAGGGTGAAGCTTTCTTT
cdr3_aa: CASSYQGKGEAFF

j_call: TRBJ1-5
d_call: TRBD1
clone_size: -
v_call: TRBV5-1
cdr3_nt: TGCGCCAGCAGCGAGGGACAGGGGTTGGGACAGCCCCAGCATTTT
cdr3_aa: CASSEGQGLGQPQHF

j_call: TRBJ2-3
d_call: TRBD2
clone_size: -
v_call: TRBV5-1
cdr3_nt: TGCGCCAGCAGAAGGTCGCTAGCGGCTACTAGCACAGATACGCAGTATTTT
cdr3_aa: CASRRSLAATSTDTQYF

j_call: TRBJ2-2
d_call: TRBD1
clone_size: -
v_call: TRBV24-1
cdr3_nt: TGTGCCACCCGTGGGGCCGGGACAGAGAACACCGGGGAGCTGTTTTTT
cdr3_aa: CATRGAGTENTGELFF

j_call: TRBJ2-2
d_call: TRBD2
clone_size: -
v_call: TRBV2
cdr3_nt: TGTGCCAGCAGTTGGACTAGCGGGGGGAGCACCGGGGAGCTGTTTTTT
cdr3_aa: CASSWTSGGSTGELFF

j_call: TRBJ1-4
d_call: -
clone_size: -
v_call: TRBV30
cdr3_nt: TGTGCCTGGAGTGTGTTCTCCACAGGGACTGAAAAACTGTTTTTT
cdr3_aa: CAWSVFSTGTEKLFF

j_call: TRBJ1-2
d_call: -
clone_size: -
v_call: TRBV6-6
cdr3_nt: TGTGCCAGCAGTTACGGTAACCGACAGCCGTATGGCTACACCTTC
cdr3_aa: CASSYGNRQPYGYTF

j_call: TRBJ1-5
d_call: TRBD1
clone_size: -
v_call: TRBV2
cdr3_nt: TGTGCCAGCAGGGGACAGGGGGCGGGTGGCAATCAGCCCCAGCATTTT
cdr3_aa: CASRGQGAGGNQPQHF

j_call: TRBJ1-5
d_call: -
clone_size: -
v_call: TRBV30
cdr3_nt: TGTGCCTGGAGTTCACCGACTGCAGTTAGCAATCAGCCCCAGCATTTT
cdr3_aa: CAWSSPTAVSNQPQHF

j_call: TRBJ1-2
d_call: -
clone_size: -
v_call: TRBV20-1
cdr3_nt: TGCAGTGCTAGTCCCGTGGGAGGCCCTTATGGCTACACCTTC
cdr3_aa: CSASPVGGPYGYTF

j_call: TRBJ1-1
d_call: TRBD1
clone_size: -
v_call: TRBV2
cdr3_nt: TGTGCCAGCAGATTACAGGGGGCGAACACTGAAGCTTTCTTT
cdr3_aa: CASRLQGANTEAFF

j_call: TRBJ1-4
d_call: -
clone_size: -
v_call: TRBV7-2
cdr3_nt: TGTGCCAGCAGCTTAGTGGCGGATGAAAAACTGTTTTTT
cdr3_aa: CASSLVADEKLFF

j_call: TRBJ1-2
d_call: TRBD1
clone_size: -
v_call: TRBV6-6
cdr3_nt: TGTGCCAGCACCACTCTGACAGGGCGCTATGGCTACACCTTC
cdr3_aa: CASTTLTGRYGYTF

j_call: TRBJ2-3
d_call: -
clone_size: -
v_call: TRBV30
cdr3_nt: TGTGCCTGGAGTGGTAATTTTCGCACAGATACGCAGTATTTT
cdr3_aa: CAWSGNFRTDTQYF

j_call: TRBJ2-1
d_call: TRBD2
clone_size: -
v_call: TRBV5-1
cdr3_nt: TGCGCCAGCTTGCCAACATTAAGTAGCGGGGGGTACAATGAGCAGTTCTTC
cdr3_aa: CASLPTLSSGGYNEQFF

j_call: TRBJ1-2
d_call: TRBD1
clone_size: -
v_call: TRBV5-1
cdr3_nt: TGCGCCAGCAGCTTGGAACAGGGGGCGCGAGGCTACACCTTC
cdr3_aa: CASSLEQGARGYTF

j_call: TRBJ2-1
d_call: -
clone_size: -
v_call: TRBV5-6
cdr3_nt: TGTGCCAGCAGCTTGGCTCTGGGGGAGGCCTACAATGAGCAGTTCTTC
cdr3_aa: CASSLALGEAYNEQFF

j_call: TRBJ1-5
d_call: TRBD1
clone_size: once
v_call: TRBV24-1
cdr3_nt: TGTGCCACCAGTGATCGCGGACGCACAGGGACAGGTTTTGGCAATCAGCCCCAGCATTTT
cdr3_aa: CATSDRGRTGTGFGNQPQHF

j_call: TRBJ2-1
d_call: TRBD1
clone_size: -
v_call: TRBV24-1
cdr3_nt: TGTGCCACCAGTGATCCGAATGTGCCGGGACAGGGGGTAAATGAGCAGTTCTTC
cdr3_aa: CATSDPNVPGQGVNEQFF

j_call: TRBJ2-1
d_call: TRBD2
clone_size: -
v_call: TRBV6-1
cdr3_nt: TGTGCCAGCAGTGAAATCTCTAGCGGGGGGCCTAGCTCTTACAATGAGCAGTTCTTC
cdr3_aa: CASSEISSGGPSSYNEQFF

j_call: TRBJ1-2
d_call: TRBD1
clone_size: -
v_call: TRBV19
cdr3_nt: TGTGCCAGTAGTACTCTCGACAGGGCTAACTATGGCTACACCTTC
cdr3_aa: CASSTLDRANYGYTF

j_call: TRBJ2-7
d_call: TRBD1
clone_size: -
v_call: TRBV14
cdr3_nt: TGTGCCAGCAGCCCCACCGTCGGACAGGTCTCCGAGCAGTACTTC
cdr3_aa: CASSPTVGQVSEQYF

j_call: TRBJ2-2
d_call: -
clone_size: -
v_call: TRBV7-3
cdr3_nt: TGTGCCAGCAGCTTATTAGGCGGCACCGGGGAGCTGTTTTTT
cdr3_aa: CASSLLGGTGELFF

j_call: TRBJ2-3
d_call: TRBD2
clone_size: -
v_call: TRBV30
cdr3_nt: TGTGCCTGGAATCCGAGAGGCGGGGGGGCAAGAACGCAGTATTTT
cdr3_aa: CAWNPRGGGARTQYF

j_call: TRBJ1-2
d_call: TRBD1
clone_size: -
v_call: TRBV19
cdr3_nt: TGTGCCAGTAGTATAAAGGGGGCCCGGGGCTACACCTTC
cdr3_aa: CASSIKGARGYTF

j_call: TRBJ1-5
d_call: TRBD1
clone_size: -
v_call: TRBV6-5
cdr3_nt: TGTGCCACCAATCCTACAGGGGCAAATCAGCCCCAGCATTTT
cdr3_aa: CATNPTGANQPQHF

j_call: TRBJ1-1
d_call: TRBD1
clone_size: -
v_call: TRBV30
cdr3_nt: TGTGCCTGGGTCAGACAGGGGGCAACCACTGAAGCTTTCTTT
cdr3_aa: CAWVRQGATTEAFF

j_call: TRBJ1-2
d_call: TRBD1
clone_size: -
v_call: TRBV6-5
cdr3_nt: TGTGCCAGCAGGACAGGGGCTACCTATGGCTACACCTTC
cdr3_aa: CASRTGATYGYTF

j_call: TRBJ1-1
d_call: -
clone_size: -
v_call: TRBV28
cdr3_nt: TGTGCCAGCATCGAGGGCGGTAACACTGAAGCTTTCTTT
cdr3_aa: CASIEGGNTEAFF

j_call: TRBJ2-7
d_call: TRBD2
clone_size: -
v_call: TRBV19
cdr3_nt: TGTGCCAGTAGTAGAAGGAGGCGGGACGGGGGGGCCTACGAGCAGTACTTC
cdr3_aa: CASSRRRRDGGAYEQYF

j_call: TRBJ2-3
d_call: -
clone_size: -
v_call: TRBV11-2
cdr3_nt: TGTGCCAGCAGACAGTATAGCACAGATACGCAGTATTTT
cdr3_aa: CASRQYSTDTQYF

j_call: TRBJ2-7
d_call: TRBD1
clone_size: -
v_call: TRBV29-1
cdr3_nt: TGCAGCGGGGGACAGGGCTGGAACGAGCAGTACTTC
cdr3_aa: CSGGQGWNEQYF

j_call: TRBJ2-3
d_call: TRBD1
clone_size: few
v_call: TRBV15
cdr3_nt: TGTGCCACCAGCATCCCGGGACAGGGGCTTGCAGATACGCAGTATTTT
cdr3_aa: CATSIPGQGLADTQYF

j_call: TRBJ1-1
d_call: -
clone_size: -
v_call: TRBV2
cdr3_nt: TGTGCCAGCCGGGATACAAGGAACACTGAAGCTTTCTTT
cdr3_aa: CASRDTRNTEAFF

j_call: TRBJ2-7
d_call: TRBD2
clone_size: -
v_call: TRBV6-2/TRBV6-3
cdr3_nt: TGTGCCAGCAGTTACGCTAGCGGGGGGGCCCACTACGAGCAGTACTTC
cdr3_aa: CASSYASGGAHYEQYF

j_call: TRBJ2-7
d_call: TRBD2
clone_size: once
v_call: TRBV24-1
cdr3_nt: TGTGCCACCAGCGGCGGGGGGCAGAGCGAGCAGTACTTC
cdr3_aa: CATSGGGQSEQYF

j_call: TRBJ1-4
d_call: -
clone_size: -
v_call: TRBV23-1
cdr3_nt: TGCGCCAGCTTCCCCCCGCAGGCCACTAATGAAAAACTGTTTTTT
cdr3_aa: CASFPPQATNEKLFF

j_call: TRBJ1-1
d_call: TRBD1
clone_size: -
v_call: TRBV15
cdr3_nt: TGTGCCACCAGCAGGGCGACAGGGGCTGAAGCTTTCTTT
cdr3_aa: CATSRATGAEAFF

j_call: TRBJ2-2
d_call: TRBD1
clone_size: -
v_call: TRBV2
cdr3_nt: TGTGCCAGCAGTGAATCGACATACAGGGGGCCCGGGGAGCTGTTTTTT
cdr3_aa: CASSESTYRGPGELFF

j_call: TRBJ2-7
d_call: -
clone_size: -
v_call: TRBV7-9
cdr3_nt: TGTGCCAGCAGCTTAGGGGGACTCTCCTACGAGCAGTACTTC
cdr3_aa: CASSLGGLSYEQYF

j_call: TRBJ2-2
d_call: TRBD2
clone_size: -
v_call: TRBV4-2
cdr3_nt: TGTGCCAGCAGCCACGCGGGGGCGAACACCGGGGAGCTGTTTTTT
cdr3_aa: CASSHAGANTGELFF

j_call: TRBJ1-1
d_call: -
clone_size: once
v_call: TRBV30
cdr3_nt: TGTGCCTCTCACCAGGGACACCGGAACACTGAAGCTTTCTTT
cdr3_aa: CASHQGHRNTEAFF

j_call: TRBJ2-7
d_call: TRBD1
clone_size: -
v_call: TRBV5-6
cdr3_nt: TGTGCCAGCAGCTTGGATAGGGACAGGGGGCGACAATACTACGAGCAGTACTTC
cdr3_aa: CASSLDRDRGRQYYEQYF

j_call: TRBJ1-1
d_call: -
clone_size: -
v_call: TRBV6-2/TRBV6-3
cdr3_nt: TGTGCCAGCAGTCTGACAGGAAACACTGAAGCTTTCTTT
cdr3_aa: CASSLTGNTEAFF

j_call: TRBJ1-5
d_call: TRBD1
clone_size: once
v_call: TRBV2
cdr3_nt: TGTGCCAGCAGTGAGGGGGGACAGAGCAATCAGCCCCAGCATTTT
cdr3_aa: CASSEGGQSNQPQHF

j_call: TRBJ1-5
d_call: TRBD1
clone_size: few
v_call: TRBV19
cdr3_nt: TGTGCCAGTAGTACGCAACAGGGGTCCAATCAGCCCCAGCATTTT
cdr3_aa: CASSTQQGSNQPQHF